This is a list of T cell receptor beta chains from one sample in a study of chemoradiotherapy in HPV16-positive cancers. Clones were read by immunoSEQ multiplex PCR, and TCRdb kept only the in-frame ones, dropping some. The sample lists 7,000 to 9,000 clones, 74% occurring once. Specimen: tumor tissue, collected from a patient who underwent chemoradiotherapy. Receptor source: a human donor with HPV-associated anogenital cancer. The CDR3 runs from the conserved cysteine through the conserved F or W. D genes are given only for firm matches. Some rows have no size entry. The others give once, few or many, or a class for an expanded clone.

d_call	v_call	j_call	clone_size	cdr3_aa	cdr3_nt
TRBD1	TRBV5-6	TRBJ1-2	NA	CASSLIRDRFNYGYTF	TGTGCCAGCAGCTTGATCCGGGACAGATTTAACTATGGCTACACCTTC
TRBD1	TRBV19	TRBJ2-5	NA	CASSVGTGGYQYF	TGTGCCAGTAGTGTCGGGACAGGGGGCTACCAGTACTTC
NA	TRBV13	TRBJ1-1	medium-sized	CASSFVQEIEAFF	TGTGCCAGCAGCTTCGTACAGGAGATTGAAGCTTTCTTT
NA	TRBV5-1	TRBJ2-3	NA	CASSLGDTQYF	TGCGCCAGCAGCTTAGGAGATACGCAGTATTTT
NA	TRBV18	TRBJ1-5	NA	CASSPSDTVHQPQHF	TGTGCCAGCTCACCGTCCGATACCGTTCATCAGCCCCAGCATTTT
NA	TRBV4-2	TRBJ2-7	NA	CASSQDGQGSSYEQYF	TGTGCCAGCAGCCAAGATGGGCAGGGGAGCTCCTACGAGCAGTACTTC
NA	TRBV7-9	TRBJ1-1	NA	CASSTQSDTEAFF	TGTGCCAGCAGCACCCAGTCTGACACTGAAGCTTTCTTT
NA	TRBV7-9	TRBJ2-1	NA	CASSLTSVGRNEQFF	TGTGCCAGCAGCTTAACGTCGGTAGGGAGGAATGAGCAGTTCTTC
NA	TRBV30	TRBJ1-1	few	CAWRTGLVGQTFF	TGTGCCTGGAGAACAGGGTTGGTGGGACAAACTTTCTTT
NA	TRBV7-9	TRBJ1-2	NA	CASSLPGGYTF	TGTGCCAGCAGCCTGCCGGGAGGCTACACCTTC
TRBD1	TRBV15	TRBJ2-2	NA	CATSGDLTLQGAGTGELFF	TGTGCCACCAGCGGCGACCTTACCCTCCAGGGGGCGGGCACCGGGGAGCTGTTTTTT
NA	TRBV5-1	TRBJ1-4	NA	CASSFRGDATNEKLFF	TGCGCCAGCAGCTTTCGGGGGGATGCAACTAATGAAAAACTGTTTTTT
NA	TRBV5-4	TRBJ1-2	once	CASSLFTRRGSGYTF	TGTGCCAGCAGCTTATTCACCCGGAGGGGGTCTGGCTACACCTTC
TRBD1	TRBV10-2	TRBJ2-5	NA	CASSRDSQETQYF	TGCGCCAGCAGTCGGGACAGTCAAGAGACCCAGTACTTC
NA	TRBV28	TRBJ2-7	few	CASSFRGGLEQYF	TGTGCCAGCAGTTTTCGAGGAGGGCTCGAGCAGTACTTC
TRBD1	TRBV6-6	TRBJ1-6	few	CASSQDRVRSPLHF	TGTGCCAGCAGCCAGGACAGGGTACGGTCACCCCTCCACTTT
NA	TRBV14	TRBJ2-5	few	CASSRRVSGRETQYF	TGTGCCAGCAGCCGACGTGTTTCGGGGCGGGAGACCCAGTACTTC
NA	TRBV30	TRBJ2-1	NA	CAWSAGGNEQFF	TGTGCCTGGAGCGCCGGGGGCAATGAGCAGTTCTTC
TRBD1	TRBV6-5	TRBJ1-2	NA	CASSGQGKGYTF	TGTGCCAGCTCGGGACAGGGCAAAGGCTACACCTTC
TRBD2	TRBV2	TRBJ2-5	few	CASRDERGGPRETQYF	TGTGCCAGCAGAGACGAGCGGGGGGGCCCTAGAGAGACCCAGTACTTC
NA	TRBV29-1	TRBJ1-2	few	CSVVEPGANYGYTF	TGCAGCGTTGTCGAACCAGGAGCTAACTATGGCTACACCTTC
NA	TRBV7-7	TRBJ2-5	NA	CASSPGNRETQYF	TGTGCCAGCAGCCCGGGAAATCGAGAGACCCAGTACTTC